The entry below gives a single T cell receptor (beta chain) sequence along with its context. Its antigen is still unknown. This entry comes from a study of T cell responses to AZD1222 COVID-19 vaccine. There are 14 residues in the CDR3. The V end lost 5 bases, the J end lost 8 bases, and 18 bases lay between the germline ends. Germline loops: CDR1 SGHTA, CDR2 FQGNSA. Sequenced by immunoSEQ multiplex PCR; TCRdb stores in-frame clones only, minus some. The data contain some 96,000 clones, roughly 90% of them singletons. Study-wide results and limits: Clonal diversity was possibly underestimated, and the donors were mostly white British, with more females. Nearly half of spike-specific TCRs reportedly target unmutated variant regions.

This TCR derives from an adult who received the AZD1222 COVID-19 vaccine. Sequenced here: peripheral blood, sampled 28 days after the second AZD1222 dose. The V call is TRBV7-2, the J call TRBJ1-2; D uncertain. CDR3 DNA sequence: TGTGCCAGCAGCCCTAGGACGGCTACACTAGGCTACACCTTC. Amino acid sequence: CASSPRTATLGYTF.